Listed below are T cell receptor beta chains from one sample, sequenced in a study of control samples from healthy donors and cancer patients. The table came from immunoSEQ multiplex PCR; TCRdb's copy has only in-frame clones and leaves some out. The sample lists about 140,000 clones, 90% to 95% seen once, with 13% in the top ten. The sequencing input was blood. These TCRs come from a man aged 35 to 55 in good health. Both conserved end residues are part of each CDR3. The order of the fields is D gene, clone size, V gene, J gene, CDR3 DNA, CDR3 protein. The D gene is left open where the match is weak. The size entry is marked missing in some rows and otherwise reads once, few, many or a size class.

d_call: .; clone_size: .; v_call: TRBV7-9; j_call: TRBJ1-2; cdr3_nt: TGTGCCAGCAGCTTAATATCGGCAGGGAACGGCTACACCTTC; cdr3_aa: CASSLISAGNGYTF
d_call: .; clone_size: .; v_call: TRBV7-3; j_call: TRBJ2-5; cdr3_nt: TGTGCCAGCAGCTTAGGTGACAGCCAAGAGACCCAGTACTTC; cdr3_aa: CASSLGDSQETQYF
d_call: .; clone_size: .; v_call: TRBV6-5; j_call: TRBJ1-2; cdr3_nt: TGTGCCAGCAGTTACCTACAGGACTTGCTCAACTATGGCTACACCTTC; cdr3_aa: CASSYLQDLLNYGYTF
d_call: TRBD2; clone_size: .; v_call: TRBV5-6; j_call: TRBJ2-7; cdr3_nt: TGTGCCAGCAGCTTTCCCCGAGCGGGAGTTCGGGAGCAGTACTTC; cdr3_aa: CASSFPRAGVREQYF
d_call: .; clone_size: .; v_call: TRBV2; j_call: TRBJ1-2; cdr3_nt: TGTGCCAGCAGTCGGGATTCTGGTGGCTACACCTTC; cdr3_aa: CASSRDSGGYTF
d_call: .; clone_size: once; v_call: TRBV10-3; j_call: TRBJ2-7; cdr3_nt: TGTGCCATCAGTGAGTCCGACAGGTTGGCCTACGAGCAGTACTTC; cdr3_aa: CAISESDRLAYEQYF
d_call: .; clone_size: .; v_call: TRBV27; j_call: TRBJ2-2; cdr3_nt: TGTGCCAGCACCCGACGGACTCACACCGGGGAGCTGTTTTTT; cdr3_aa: CASTRRTHTGELFF
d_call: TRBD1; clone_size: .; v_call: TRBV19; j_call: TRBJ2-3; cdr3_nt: TGTGCCAGTAGTAGCAGGGGGAAGGTGGATACGCAGTATTTT; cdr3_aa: CASSSRGKVDTQYF
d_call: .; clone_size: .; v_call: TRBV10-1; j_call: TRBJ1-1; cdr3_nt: TGCGCCAGCAGTATTATCCGGGACGGTGAAGCTTTCTTT; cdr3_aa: CASSIIRDGEAFF
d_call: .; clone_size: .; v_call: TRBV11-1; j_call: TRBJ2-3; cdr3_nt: TGTGCCAGCAGCTTTTCACAGGCGAATGCAGATACGCAGTATTTT; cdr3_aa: CASSFSQANADTQYF
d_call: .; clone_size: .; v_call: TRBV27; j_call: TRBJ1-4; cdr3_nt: TGTGCCAGCGGACCCTTGGGGCGGGAAAAACTGTTTTTT; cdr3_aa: CASGPLGREKLFF
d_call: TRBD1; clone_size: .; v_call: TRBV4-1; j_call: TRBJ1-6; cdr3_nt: TGCGCCAGCAGCCAAGTTCGGGGGCGGGACAGGATTGATAATTCACCCCTCCACTTT; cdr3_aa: CASSQVRGRDRIDNSPLHF
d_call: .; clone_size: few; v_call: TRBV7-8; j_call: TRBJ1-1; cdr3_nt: TGTGCCAGCAGCTTAGTCAGCTACAGTAGCACTGAAGCTTTCTTT; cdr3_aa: CASSLVSYSSTEAFF
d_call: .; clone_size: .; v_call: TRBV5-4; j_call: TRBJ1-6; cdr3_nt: TGTGCCAGCAGCTTGGCGGGAAATTCACCCCTCCACTTT; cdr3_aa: CASSLAGNSPLHF
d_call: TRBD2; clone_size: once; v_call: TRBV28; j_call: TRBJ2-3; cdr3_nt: TGTGCCAGCAGTTTAGGGTCAGCGGGAGGTGGAGATACGCAGTATTTT; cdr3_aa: CASSLGSAGGGDTQYF
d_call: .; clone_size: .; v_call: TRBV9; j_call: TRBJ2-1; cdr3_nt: TGTGCCAGCAGTGAGGGGGTGAGCTCCTACAATGAGCAGTTCTTC; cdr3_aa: CASSEGVSSYNEQFF
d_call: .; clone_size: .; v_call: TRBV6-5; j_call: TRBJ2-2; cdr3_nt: TGTGCCAGCAGTAGGGACCCACTCACCGGGGAGCTGTTTTTT; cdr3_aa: CASSRDPLTGELFF
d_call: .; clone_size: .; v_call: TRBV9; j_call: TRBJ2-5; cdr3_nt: TGTGCCAGCAGCGTAGATGCGGACGGGATCCAAGAGACCCAGTACTTC; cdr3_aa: CASSVDADGIQETQYF
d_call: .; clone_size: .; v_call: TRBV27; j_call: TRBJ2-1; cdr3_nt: TGTGCCAGCAGTTTATCGTCGAATGAGCAGTTCTTC; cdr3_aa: CASSLSSNEQFF
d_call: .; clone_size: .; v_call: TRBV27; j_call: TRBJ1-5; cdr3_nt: TGTGCCAGCAGTTTTTCGGGGGGGCAGGGGAGGAATCAGCCCCAGCATTTT; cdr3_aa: CASSFSGGQGRNQPQHF
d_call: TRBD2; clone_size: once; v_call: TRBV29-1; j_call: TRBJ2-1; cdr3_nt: TGCAGCGGTTGTACTAGCGGGCCTAGGAGCTCCTACAATGAGCAGTTCTTC; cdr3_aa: CSGCTSGPRSSYNEQFF
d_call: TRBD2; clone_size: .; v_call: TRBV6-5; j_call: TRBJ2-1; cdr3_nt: TGTGCCAGCAGCAAGCGGGAGGGCCGGAATGAGCAGTTCTTC; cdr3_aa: CASSKREGRNEQFF
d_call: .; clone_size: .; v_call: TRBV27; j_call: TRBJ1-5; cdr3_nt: TGTGCCAGCAGTTCACGCAGGGGACACGACAATCAGCCCCAGCATTTT; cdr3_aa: CASSSRRGHDNQPQHF
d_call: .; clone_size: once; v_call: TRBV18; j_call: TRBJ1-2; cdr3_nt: TGTGCCAGCTCACGGGACGAGGGCGCCCACTATGGCTACACCTTC; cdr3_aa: CASSRDEGAHYGYTF
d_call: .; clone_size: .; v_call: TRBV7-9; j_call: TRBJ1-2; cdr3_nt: TGTGCCAGCAGCCTCTCGGACAGTTATGGCTACACCTTC; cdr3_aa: CASSLSDSYGYTF
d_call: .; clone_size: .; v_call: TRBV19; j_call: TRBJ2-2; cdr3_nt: TGTGCCACCCCCAGAGGAGGAGTGACCGGGGAGCTGTTTTTT; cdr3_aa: CATPRGGVTGELFF
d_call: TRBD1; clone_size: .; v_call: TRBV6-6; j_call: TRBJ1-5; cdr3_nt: TGTGCCAGCAGTCAGGGACAGGGCATCTATAGCAATCAGCCCCAGCATTTT; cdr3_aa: CASSQGQGIYSNQPQHF
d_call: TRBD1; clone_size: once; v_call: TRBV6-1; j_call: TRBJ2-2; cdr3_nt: TGTGCCAGCAGTGAAGTGTGGACAGGGGGCGGCGGGGAGCTGTTTTTT; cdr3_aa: CASSEVWTGGGGELFF
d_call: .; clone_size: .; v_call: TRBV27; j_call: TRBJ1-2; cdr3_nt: TGTGCCAGCAGTTTATCCGGGGGTGGATATGGCTACACCTTC; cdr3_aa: CASSLSGGGYGYTF
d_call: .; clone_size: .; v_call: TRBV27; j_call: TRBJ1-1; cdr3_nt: TGTGCCAGCAGTCTGCACCCGACGGCGAACACTGAAGCTTTCTTT; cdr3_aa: CASSLHPTANTEAFF
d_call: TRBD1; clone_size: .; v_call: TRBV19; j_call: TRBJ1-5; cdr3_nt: TGTGCCAGTAGTAGCCGGGACAGGGGCAATCAGCCCCAGCATTTT; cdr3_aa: CASSSRDRGNQPQHF
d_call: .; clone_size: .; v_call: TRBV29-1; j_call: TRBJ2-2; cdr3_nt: TGCAGCGTTGAATTAGCGGACCCCACCGGGGAGCTGTTTTTT; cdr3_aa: CSVELADPTGELFF
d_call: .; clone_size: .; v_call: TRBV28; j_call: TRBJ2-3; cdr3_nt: TGTGCCAGCAGTACCGGACAGTACGCGCAGTATTTT; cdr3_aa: CASSTGQYAQYF
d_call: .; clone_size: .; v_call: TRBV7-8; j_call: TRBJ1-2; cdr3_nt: TGTGCCAGCAGCTTAGTCAGGGGATCGGGTGGCTACACCTTC; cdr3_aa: CASSLVRGSGGYTF
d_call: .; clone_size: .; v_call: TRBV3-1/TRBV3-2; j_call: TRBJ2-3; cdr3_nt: TGTGCCAGCAGCCGCAGGGTGATAGGAGATACGCAGTATTTT; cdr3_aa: CASSRRVIGDTQYF
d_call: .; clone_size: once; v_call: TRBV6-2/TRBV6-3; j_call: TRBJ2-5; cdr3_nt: TGTGCCAGCAGTTACGATTCCCGGGGGCATGGAGAGACCCAGTACTTC; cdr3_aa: CASSYDSRGHGETQYF
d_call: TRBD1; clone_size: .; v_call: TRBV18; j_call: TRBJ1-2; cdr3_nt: TGTGCCAGCTCACCGAAGGACAGGGCTGGCTACACCTTC; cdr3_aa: CASSPKDRAGYTF
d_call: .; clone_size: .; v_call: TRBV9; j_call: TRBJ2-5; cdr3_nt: TGTGCCAGCAGCGTAGGAGATCAGGAGACCCAGTACTTC; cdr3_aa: CASSVGDQETQYF
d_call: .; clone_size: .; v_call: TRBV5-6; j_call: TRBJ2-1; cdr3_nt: TGTGCCAGCGGCCCTGGGTTTGAGCAGTTCTTC; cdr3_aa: CASGPGFEQFF
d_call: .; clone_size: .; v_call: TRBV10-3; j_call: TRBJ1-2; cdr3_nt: TGTGCCATCAGTGAGTCGTGGGGGGACTATGGCTACACCTTC; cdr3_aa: CAISESWGDYGYTF
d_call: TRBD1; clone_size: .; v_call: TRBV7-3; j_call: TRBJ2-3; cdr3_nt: TGTGCCAGCAGCCCCCGTCGGACAGGGACAGATACGCAGTATTTT; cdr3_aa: CASSPRRTGTDTQYF
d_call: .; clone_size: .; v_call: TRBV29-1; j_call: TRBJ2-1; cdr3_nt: TGCAGCGTTGAACCCGCATACAATGAGCAGTTCTTC; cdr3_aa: CSVEPAYNEQFF
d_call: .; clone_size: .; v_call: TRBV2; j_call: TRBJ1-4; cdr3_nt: TGTGCCAGCAGTGAATTCGGGCCTCAGAATGAAAAACTGTTTTTT; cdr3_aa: CASSEFGPQNEKLFF
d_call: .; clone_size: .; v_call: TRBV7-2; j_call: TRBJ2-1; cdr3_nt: TGTGCCAGCAGCTTAGAGGCTAGCCCAGGGAATGAGCAGTTCTTC; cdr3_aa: CASSLEASPGNEQFF
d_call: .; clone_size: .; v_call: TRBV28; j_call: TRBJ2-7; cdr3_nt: TGTGCCAGCAGTCATGGGGGAATAGCCTACGAGCAGTACTTC; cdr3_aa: CASSHGGIAYEQYF
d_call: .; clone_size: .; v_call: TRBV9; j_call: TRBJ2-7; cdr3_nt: TGTGCCAGCAGCCCAAGGCAGCGATCCTACGAGCAGTACTTC; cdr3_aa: CASSPRQRSYEQYF
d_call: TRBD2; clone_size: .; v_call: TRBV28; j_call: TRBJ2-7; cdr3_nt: TGTGCCAGCACCGGAGGCGGGAGGGACGAGCAGTACTTC; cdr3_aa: CASTGGGRDEQYF
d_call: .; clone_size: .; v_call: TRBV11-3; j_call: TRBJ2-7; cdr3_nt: TGTGCCAGCAGCTCGGGGACTTTGGGCGAGCAGTACTTC; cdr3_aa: CASSSGTLGEQYF
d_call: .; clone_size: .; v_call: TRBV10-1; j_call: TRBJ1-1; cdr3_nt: TGCGCCAGCAGTGAGTCGGTGGGGGGGGCTGCGGAAGCTTTCTTT; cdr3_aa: CASSESVGGAAEAFF
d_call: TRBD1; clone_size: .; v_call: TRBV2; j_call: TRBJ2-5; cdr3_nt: TGTGCCAGCAGTGGGGGGACAGGGCCGTTTTCGGGGACCCAGTACTTC; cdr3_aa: CASSGGTGPFSGTQYF
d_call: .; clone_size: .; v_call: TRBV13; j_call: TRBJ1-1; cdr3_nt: TGTGCCAGCAGCTCCCGACAGATCTCTGAAGCTTTCTTT; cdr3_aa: CASSSRQISEAFF
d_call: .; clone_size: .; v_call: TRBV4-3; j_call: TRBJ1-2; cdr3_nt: TGCGCCAGCAGCCAACTGGGGGTTAGTTATGGCTACACCTTC; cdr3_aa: CASSQLGVSYGYTF
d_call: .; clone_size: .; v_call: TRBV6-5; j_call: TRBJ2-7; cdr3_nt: TGTGCCAGCAGAGCTGTGAGGGCTGGGGAGCAGTACTTC; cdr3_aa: CASRAVRAGEQYF
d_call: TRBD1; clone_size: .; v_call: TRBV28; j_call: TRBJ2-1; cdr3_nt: TGTGCCAGCAGTTTCGGGACAGGGGTTTACAATGAGCAGTTCTTC; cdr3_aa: CASSFGTGVYNEQFF
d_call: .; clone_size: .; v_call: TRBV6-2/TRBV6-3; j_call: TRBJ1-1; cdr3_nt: TGTGCCAGCAGTTACTCATGGGGGAACACTGAAGCTTTCTTT; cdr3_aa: CASSYSWGNTEAFF